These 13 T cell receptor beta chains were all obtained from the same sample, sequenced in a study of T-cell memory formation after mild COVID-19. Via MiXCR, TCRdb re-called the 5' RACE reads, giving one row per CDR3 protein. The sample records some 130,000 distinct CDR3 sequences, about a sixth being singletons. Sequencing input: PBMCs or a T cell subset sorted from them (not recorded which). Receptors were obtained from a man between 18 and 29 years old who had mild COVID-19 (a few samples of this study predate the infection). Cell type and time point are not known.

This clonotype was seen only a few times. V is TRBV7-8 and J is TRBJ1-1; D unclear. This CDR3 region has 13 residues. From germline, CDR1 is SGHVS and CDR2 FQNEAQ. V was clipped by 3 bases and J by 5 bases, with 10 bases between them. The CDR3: CASSFFGLTEAFF. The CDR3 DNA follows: TGTGCCAGCAGCTTTTTCGGGTTAACTGAAGCTTTCTTT.

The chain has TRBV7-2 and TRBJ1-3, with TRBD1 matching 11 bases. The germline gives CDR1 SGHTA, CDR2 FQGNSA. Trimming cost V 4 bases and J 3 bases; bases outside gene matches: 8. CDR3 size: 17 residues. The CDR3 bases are TGTGCCAGCAGCTCTGGACAGGGGGCAAGGTTTGGAAACACCATATATTTT. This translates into CASSSGQGARFGNTIYF. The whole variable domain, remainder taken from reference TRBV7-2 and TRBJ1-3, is GAGVSQSPSNKVTEKGKDVELRCDPISGHTALYWYRQSLGQGLEFLIYFQGNSAPDKSGLPSDRFSAERTGGSVSTLTIQRTQQEDSAVYLCASSSGQGARFGNTIYFGEGSWLTVV.

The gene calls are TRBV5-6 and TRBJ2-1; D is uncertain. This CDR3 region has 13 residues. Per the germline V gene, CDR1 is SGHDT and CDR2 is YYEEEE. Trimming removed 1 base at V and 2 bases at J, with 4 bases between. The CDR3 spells CASSLRAYNEQFF. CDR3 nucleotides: TGTGCCAGCAGCTTGAGGGCCTACAATGAGCAGTTCTTC.

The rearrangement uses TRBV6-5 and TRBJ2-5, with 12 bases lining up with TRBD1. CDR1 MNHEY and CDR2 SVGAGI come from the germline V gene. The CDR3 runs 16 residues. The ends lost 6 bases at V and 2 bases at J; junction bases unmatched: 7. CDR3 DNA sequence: TGTGCCAGCAGCCGGGACAGGGGGCCTCGGCAAGAGACCCAGTACTTC. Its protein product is CASSRDRGPRQETQYF.

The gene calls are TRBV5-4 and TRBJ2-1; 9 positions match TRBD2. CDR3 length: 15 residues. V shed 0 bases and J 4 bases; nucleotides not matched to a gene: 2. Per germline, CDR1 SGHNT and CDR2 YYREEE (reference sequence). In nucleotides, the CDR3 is TGTGCCAGCAGCTTGGATCTAGCGGGATACAATGAGCAGTTCTTC. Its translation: CASSLDLAGYNEQFF.

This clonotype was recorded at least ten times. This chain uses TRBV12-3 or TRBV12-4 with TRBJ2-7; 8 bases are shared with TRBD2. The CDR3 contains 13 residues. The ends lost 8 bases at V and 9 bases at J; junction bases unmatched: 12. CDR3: CASGGTSQLRQYF. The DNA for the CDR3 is TGTGCCAGCGGCGGGACTAGTCAGCTTCGGCAGTACTTC.

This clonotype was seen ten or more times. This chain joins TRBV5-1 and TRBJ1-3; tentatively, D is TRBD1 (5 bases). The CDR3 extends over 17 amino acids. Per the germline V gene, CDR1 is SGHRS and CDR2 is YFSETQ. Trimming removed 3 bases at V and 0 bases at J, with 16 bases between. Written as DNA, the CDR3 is TGCGCCAGCAGCTGGGGGGGTAGACCTGACTCTGGAAACACCATATATTTT. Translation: CASSWGGRPDSGNTIYF.

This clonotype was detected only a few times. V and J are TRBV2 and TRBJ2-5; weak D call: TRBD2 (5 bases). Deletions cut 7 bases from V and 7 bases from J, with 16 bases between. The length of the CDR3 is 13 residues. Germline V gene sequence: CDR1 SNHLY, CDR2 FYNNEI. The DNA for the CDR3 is TGTGCCAGCAACGATCTAGAGGGCGGGACCCAGTACTTC. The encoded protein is CASNDLEGGTQYF.

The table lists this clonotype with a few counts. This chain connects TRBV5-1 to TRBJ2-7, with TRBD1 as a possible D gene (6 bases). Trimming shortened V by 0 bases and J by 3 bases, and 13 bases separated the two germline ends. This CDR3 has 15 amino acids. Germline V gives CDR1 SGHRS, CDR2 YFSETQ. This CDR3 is CASSLGGEGGYEQYV. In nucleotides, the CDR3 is TGCGCCAGCAGCTTGGGAGGGGAAGGGGGCTACGAGCAGTACGTC.

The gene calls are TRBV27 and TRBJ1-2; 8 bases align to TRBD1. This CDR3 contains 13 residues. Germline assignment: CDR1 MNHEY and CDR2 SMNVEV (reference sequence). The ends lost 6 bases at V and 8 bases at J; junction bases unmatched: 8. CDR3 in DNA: TGTGCCAGCAGCCTCGGACAGGGCAGGGGCTACACCTTC. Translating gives CASSLGQGRGYTF.

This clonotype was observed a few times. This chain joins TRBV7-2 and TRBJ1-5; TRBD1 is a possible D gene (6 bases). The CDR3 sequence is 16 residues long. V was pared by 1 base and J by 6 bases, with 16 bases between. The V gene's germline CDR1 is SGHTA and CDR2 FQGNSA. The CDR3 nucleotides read TGTGCCAGCAGCTTAGGTTCCAGGGGCGGTGGTCAGCCCCAGCATTTT. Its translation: CASSLGSRGGGQPQHF.

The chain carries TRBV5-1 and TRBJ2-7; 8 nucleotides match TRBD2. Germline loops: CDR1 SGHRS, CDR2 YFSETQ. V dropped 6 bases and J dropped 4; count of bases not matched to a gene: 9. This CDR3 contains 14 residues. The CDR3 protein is CASTPRGVGYEQYF. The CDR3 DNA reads TGCGCCAGCACCCCGCGGGGGGTCGGGTACGAGCAGTACTTC.

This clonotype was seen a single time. CDR3 amino acids: CASSDYGANVLTF. The CDR3 nucleotides are TGTGCCAGCAGTGATTACGGGGCCAACGTCCTGACTTTC. V usage is TRBV2 and J usage is TRBJ2-6, with no clear D. CDR3 length: 13 amino acids. V lost 3 bases, J lost 4 bases, and 4 bases lay in between. In germline, CDR1 is SNHLY, CDR2 FYNNEI.